This T cell receptor (beta chain) was retrieved from a study of cytomegalovirus exposure and HLA in healthy donors. The wider study: Among the 370 or so donors who were genotyped, around 77% fell in the genetic ancestry cluster that is associated with self-reported Caucasian donors.

As for the donors, each was a healthy bone marrow donor. At collection, donors were nominally healthy, but unrecorded immune exposures were probable. Use of 60 Vbeta and 13 Jbeta primers characterized the PCR. Sequencing used immunoSEQ multiplex PCR; TCRdb keeps in-frame clones, though not all of them. The top ten hold around 0.86% of the sample, which has more than 85,000 clones, roughly 15% seen once. V shed 4 bases and J 0 bases; nucleotides not matched to a gene: 5. The CDR3 loop spans 16 amino acids. The V gene's germline CDR1 is LNHDA and CDR2 SQIVND (reference sequence). Sequenced sample: PBMCs. This TCR was sampled from a female donor in good health and CMV-seronegative. The gene calls are TRBV19 and TRBJ2-1; TRBD1 matches 8 bases. In DNA form, the CDR3 reads TGTGCCAGTAGTACCCGGGACAGGAGCTCCTACAATGAGCAGTTCTTC. Residues: CASSTRDRSSYNEQFF.